Listed here is a single T cell receptor beta chain. Antigen: not known. The source of the sample is a study of cytomegalovirus exposure and HLA in healthy donors. General study findings and limits: Sequencing likely generated an artifact that appeared as a cluster of highly shared sequence variants.

PCR was performed using 60 Vbeta and 13 Jbeta primers. Data came from immunoSEQ multiplex PCR; TCRdb stores just in-frame clones and leaves some out. The top ten clones hold approximately 2.1% of a sample with around 130,000 clones, over 70% of them seen once. Germline assignment: CDR1 LNHNV and CDR2 YYDKDF (reference sequence). V was cut by 6 bases and J by 8 bases, with 13 bases left in between. The CDR3 runs to 12 residues. Sequences were obtained from PBMCs. This receptor was obtained from a woman between 40 and 55 years old in good health and CMV-seropositive. The V gene is TRBV15, the J gene TRBJ1-2; no clear D gene. This chain's CDR3 is CATRAWAEGYTF. CDR3 coding DNA: TGTGCCACCAGGGCGTGGGCCGAGGGCTACACCTTC. Variable domain in full (rest from reference TRBV15 and TRBJ1-2): DAMVIQNPRYQVTQFGKPVTLSCSQTLNHNVMYWYQQKSSQAPKLLFHYYDKDFNNEADTPDNFQSRRPNTSFCFLDIRSPGLGDTAMYLCATRAWAEGYTFGSGTRLTVV.